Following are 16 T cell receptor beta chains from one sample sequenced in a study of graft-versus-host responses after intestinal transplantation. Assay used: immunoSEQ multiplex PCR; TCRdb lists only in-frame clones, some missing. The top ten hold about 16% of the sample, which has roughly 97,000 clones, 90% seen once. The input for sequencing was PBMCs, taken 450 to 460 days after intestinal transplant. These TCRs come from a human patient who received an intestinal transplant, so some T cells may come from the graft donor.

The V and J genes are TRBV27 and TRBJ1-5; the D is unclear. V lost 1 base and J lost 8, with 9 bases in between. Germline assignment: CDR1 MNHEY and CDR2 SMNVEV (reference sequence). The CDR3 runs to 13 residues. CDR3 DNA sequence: TGTGCCAGCAGTTTATACCTCATGGAGCCCCAGCATTTT. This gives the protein CASSLYLMEPQHF.

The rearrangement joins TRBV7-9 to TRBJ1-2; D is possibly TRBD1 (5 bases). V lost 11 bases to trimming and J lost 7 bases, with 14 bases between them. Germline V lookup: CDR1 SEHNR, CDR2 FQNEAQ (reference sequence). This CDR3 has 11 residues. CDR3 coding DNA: TGTGCCGGGGACCCTCGGCGTGGCTACACCTTC. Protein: CAGDPRRGYTF.

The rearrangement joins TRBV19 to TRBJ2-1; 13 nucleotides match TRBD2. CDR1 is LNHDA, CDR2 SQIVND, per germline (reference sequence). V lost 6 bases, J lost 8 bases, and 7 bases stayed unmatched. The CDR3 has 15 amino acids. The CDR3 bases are TGTGCCAGTAGCCCCACTAGCGGGGGGGTAGATGAGCAGTTCTTC. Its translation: CASSPTSGGVDEQFF.

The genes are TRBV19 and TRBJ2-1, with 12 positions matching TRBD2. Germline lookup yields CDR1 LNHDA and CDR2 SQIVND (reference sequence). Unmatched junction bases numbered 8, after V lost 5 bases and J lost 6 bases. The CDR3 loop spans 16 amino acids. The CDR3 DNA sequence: TGTGCCAGTAGTCTCGGACTAGCGGGGCCCTCCAATGAGCAGTTCTTC. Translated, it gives CASSLGLAGPSNEQFF.

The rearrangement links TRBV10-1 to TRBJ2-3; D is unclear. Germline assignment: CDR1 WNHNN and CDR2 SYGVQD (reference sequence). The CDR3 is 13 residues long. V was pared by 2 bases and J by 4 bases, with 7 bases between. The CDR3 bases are TGCGCCAGCAGTGAGACTTGGGCAGATACGCAGTATTTT. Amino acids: CASSETWADTQYF.

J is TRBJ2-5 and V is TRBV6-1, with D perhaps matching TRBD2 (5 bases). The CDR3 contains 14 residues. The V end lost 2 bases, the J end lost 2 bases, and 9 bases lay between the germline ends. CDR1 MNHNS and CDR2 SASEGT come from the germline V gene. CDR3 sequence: CASSELPGQETQYF. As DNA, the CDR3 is TGTGCCAGCAGTGAACTTCCGGGGCAAGAGACCCAGTACTTC.

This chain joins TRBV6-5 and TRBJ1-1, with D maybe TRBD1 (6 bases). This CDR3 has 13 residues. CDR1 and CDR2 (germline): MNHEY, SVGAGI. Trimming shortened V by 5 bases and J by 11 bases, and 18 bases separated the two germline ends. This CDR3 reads CASSNAAGTMAFF. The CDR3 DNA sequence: TGTGCCAGCAGTAATGCTGCTGGGACAATGGCTTTCTTT.

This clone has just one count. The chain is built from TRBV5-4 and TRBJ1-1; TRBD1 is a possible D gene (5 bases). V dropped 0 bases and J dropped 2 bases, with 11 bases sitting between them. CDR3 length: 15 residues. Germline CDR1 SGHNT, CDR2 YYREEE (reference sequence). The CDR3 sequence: CASSLEGYTNTEAFF. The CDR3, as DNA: TGTGCCAGCAGCTTGGAGGGGTACACCAACACTGAAGCTTTCTTT.

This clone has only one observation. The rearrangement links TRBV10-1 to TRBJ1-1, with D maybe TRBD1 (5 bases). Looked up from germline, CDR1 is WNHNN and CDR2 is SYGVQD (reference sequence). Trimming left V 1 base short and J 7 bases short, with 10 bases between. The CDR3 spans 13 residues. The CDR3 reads CASSEWSGGEAFF. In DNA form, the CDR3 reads TGCGCCAGCAGTGAGTGGTCGGGGGGTGAAGCTTTCTTT.

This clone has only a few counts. The CDR3 DNA reads TGTGCCAGTATGGGGGACAGAACAAATTCACCCCTCCACTTT. Translating it yields CASMGDRTNSPLHF. The genes are TRBV19 and TRBJ1-6; 7 nucleotides line up with TRBD1. CDR1 is LNHDA and CDR2 is SQIVND in the germline V gene (reference sequence). V was clipped by 7 bases and J by 7 bases; unmatched bases: 7. The CDR3 runs 14 residues.

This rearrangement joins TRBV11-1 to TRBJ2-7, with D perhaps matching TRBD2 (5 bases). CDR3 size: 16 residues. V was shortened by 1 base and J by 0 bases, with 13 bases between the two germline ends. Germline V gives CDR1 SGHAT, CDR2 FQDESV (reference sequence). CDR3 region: CASSLVPGVSSYEQYF. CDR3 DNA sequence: TGTGCCAGCAGCTTAGTCCCCGGGGTAAGCTCCTACGAGCAGTACTTC. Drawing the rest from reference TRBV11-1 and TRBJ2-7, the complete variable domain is EAEVAQSPRYKITEKSQAVAFWCDPISGHATLYWYRQILGQGPELLVQFQDESVVDDSQLPKDRFSAERLKGVDSTLKIQPAELGDSAMYLCASSLVPGVSSYEQYFGPGTRLTVT.

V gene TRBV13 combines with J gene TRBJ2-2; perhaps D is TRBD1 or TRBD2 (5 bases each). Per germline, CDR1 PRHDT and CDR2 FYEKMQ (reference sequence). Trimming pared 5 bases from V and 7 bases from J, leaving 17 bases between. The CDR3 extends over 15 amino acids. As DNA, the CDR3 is TGTGCCAGCAGCCGAGAAGGGACCCTGGTCGGGGAGCTGTTTTTT. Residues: CASSREGTLVGELFF.

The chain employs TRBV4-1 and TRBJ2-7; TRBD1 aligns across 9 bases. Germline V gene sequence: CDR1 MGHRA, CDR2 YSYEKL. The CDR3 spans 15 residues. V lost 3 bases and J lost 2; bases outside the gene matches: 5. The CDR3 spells CASSQQDRGAYEQYF. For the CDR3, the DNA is TGCGCCAGCAGCCAGCAGGACAGGGGCGCCTACGAGCAGTACTTC.

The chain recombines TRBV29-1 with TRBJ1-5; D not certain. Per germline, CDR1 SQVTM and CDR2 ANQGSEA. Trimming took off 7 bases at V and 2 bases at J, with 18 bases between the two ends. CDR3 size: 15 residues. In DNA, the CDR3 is TGCAGCGACTACCCGGGCGGGTGCGGCAATCAGCCCCAGCATTTT. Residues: CSDYPGGCGNQPQHF. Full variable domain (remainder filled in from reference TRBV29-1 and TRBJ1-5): SAVISQKPSRDICQRGTSLTIQCQVDSQVTMMFWYRQQPGQSLTLIATANQGSEATYESGFVIDKFPISRPNLTFSTLTVSNMSPEDSSIYLCSDYPGGCGNQPQHFGDGTRLSIL.

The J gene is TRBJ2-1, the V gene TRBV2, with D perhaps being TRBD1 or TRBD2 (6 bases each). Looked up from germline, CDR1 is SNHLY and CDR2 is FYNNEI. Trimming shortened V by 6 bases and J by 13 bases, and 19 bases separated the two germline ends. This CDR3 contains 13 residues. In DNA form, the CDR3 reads TGTGCCAGCAGCATCAAGGGGGACTTAATTCAGTTCTTC. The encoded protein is CASSIKGDLIQFF.

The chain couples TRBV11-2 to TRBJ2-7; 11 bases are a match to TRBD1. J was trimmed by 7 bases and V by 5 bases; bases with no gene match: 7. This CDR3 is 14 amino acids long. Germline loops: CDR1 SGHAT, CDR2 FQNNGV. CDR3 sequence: CASSPGQGAGEQYF. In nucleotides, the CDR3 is TGTGCCAGCAGCCCCGGACAGGGGGCAGGGGAGCAGTACTTC.